This TCR beta chain was profiled in a study of cytomegalovirus exposure and HLA in healthy donors. Study at large: An early data release held about 85 million unique TCRs from HLA-typed donors.

A remark on this clone: The antigen is undetermined.

Germline assignment: CDR1 ENHRY and CDR2 SYGVKD. This CDR3 has 15 residues. V gave up 6 bases and J gave up 4 bases; unmatched junction bases: 9. Researchers ran the PCR with 60 Vbeta and 13 Jbeta primers. Using immunoSEQ multiplex PCR, the repertoire was profiled, and TCRdb retains in-frame clones only, with some absent. The sample carries roughly 140,000 clones, approximately 79% recorded once. Study-wide results and caveats: Among immune exposure information, only CMV serostatus was available.

The specimen was PBMCs. The clonotype comes from a woman aged 40 to 50 in good health and CMV-seropositive. This chain links TRBV10-3 with TRBJ2-7; 10 bases agree with TRBD1. The CDR3, as DNA: TGTGCCATCAGGTCGCCGGACAGGGGGACGTACGAGCAGTACTTC. Its translation is CAIRSPDRGTYEQYF.